The clone carrying this T cell receptor (beta chain) is a singleton in its sample. Its antigen is unknown. cDNA synthesis used the whole RNA isolate, giving expressed TCRB sequences. Measured with immunoSEQ multiplex PCR; TCRdb has only the in-frame clones, and not every one. Here the sample spans 600,000 to 750,000 clones, over 10% being singletons. Germline V lookup: CDR1 MNHNS, CDR2 SASEGT. V gave up 5 bases and J gave up 5 bases, with 15 bases separating them. This CDR3 is built from 14 residues. The record originates from a study of beta chain features in type 1 diabetes. Study details: Patients did not differ from healthy donors in age, gender or cell yield.

The study, taken as a whole, reports: HLA influence on TCRB rearrangement stayed unresolved here. Type 1 diabetes patients had fewer VDJ junction insertions and more deletions. Type 1 diabetes patients had moderately but significantly shorter TCRB CDR3s in all four CD4+ subsets.

Cells sorted by CD45RO/CCR7/CD25/CD127/CD95/CD27 comprised CD4+ naive, central memory, regulatory and stem cell-like memory cells. The sequence came from a man in his thirties or forties with type 1 diabetes. This chain uses TRBV6-1 with TRBJ2-5, with D perhaps TRBD1 (6 bases). The sequenced sample consisted of naive CD4+ T cells from blood. The CDR3 reads CASSRDTGRETQYF. The CDR3 nucleotides are TGTGCCAGCAGTCGGGACACAGGCAGGGAGACCCAGTACTTC.